This T cell receptor (beta chain) was obtained from a study of shared clonotypes between healthy human individuals. Whole-study findings and limits: Non-shared clonotypes had lower generation probabilities than clonotypes shared by all four sorted-subset donors. Estimated clonotype richness was generally higher in naive than memory subsets.

Genomic DNA per cell subset filled all wells of several immunoSEQ plates. The data were produced by immunoSEQ multiplex PCR, yet TCRdb's version contains in-frame clones alone and is incomplete. The table lists a few million clones, over 85% of them singletons, with 0.3% to 0.4% in the top ten. CD45RA+ naive and CD45RA-negative memory subsets were separated from CD4+ cells. Note on this clone: What it binds is not known.

The sequenced material came from naive CD4+ T cells from PBMCs. This sample's subset: CD45RA+ positively selected. The source of this sequence is a man younger than 35 in good health. Some clones in this sample may be carry-over from other donors' samples.

The CDR3 nucleotides read TGTGCCAGCAGCTTAGCGTCTGCAGGGTACTACGAGCAGTACTTC. Encoded protein: CASSLASAGYYEQYF. The J gene is TRBJ2-7, the V gene TRBV7-9; perhaps TRBD1 as D (5 bases). Germline V lookup: CDR1 SEHNR, CDR2 FQNEAQ (reference sequence). V lost 0 bases to trimming and J lost 3 bases, with 12 bases between them. The CDR3 is 15 residues long.